This T cell receptor beta chain was obtained from a study of spatial heterogeneity in lung cancer. Study overall: The study found that TCR transcript counts in tumor regions correlated strongly with a matched bulk RNA-seq T cell module score. Study outcomes and limitations: The study found that expanded intratumoral alpha and beta TCR counts tracked tumor mutation counts.

This CDR3 has 14 amino acids. Germline CDR1 DFQATT, CDR2 SNEGSKA (reference sequence). Trimming took off 0 bases at V and 0 bases at J, with 6 bases between the two ends. In its sample, this clonotype is medium-sized (0.01 to 0.1%). Its matching antigen is unknown. Described time point: sample taken at primary tumor resection. Sequencing of whole RNA from tumor, nontumor lung or frozen PBMC involved no sorting. TCR cDNA molecules each had a unique molecular identifier. Each CDR3 protein is one row after TCRdb ran MiXCR on the 5' RACE reads. The sample consists of 1,600 or so distinct CDR3 sequences, about 5.7% of them appearing once.

The rearrangement uses TRBV20-1 and TRBJ2-1; D gene ambiguous. Material: lung tumor tissue, obtained at surgery. The sequence was obtained from a male donor with early-stage non-small cell lung cancer. Here the CDR3 DNA reads TGCAGTGCTAGAGATGTGCGCTCCTACAATGAGCAGTTCTTC. The encoded protein is CSARDVRSYNEQFF.